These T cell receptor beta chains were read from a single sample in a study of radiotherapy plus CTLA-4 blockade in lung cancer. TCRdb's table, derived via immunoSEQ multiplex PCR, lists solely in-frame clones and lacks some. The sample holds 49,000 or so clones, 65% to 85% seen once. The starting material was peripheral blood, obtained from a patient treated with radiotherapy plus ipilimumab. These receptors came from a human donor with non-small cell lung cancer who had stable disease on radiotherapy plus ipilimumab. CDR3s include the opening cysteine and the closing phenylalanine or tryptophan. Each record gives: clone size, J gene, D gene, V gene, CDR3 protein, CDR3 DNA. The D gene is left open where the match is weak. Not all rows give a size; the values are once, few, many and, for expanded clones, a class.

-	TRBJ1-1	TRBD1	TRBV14	CASSQGTGRPKDTEAFF	TGTGCCAGCAGCCAAGGGACAGGTCGCCCGAAGGACACTGAAGCTTTCTTT
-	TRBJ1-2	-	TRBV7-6	CASSLGPANYGYTF	TGTGCCAGCAGCTTGGGGCCCGCCAACTATGGCTACACCTTC
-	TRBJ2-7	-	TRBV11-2	CASSLGTPYEQYF	TGTGCCAGCAGCTTAGGCACCCCCTACGAGCAGTACTTC
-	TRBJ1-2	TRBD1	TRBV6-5	CASYDRDAYGYTF	TGTGCCAGCTATGACAGGGATGCTTATGGCTACACCTTC
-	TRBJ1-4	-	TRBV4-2	CASSQDARPRGEKLFF	TGTGCCAGCAGCCAAGATGCCAGGCCCCGGGGCGAAAAACTGTTTTTT
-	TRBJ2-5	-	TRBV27	CASSSSRDQYFLEETQYF	TGTGCCAGCAGTTCGTCCAGGGATCAATACTTCCTTGAAGAGACCCAGTACTTC
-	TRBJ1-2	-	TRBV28	CASSLPGKGYTF	TGTGCCAGCAGTTTGCCAGGGAAAGGCTACACCTTC
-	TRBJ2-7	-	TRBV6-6	CASSPTWSYEQYF	TGTGCCAGCAGCCCAACGTGGTCGTACGAGCAGTACTTC
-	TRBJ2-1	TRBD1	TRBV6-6	CASSYSTGGVDNEQFF	TGTGCCAGCAGTTACTCGACAGGGGGAGTTGACAATGAGCAGTTCTTC
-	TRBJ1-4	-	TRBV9	CASSVGEGALGEKLFF	TGTGCCAGCAGCGTAGGGGAAGGGGCGCTTGGTGAAAAACTGTTTTTT
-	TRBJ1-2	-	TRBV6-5	CASRGRLNYGYTF	TGTGCCAGCAGAGGACGGCTTAACTATGGCTACACCTTC
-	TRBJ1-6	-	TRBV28	CASTNQGRLNNSPLRF	TGTGCCAGCACTAACCAGGGGAGGTTGAATAATTCACCCCTCCGCTTT
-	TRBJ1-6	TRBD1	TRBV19	CASSDSGGGSSPLHF	TGTGCCAGTAGTGATTCAGGGGGAGGAAGTTCACCCCTCCACTTT
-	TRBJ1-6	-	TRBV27	CASSLRGAGNNSPLHF	TGTGCCAGCAGTTTAAGAGGGGCTGGTAATAATTCACCCCTCCACTTT
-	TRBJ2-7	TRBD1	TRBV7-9	CASSWRVRGQVSYEQYF	TGTGCCAGCAGCTGGAGAGTAAGGGGACAGGTCTCCTACGAGCAGTACTTC
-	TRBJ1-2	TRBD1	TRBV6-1	CASSKTGFGYTF	TGTGCCAGCAGTAAGACAGGGTTTGGCTACACCTTC
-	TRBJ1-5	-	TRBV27	CASSLSSQQGEPQHF	TGTGCCAGCAGTTTATCTTCCCAGCAAGGTGAGCCCCAGCATTTT
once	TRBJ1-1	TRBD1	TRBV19	CASSPPGTANTEAFF	TGTGCCAGCAGCCCTCCCGGGACAGCGAACACTGAAGCTTTCTTT
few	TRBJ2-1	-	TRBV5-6	CASSLLDEQFF	TGTGCCAGCAGCTTGCTTGATGAGCAGTTCTTC
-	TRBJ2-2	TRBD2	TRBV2	CASSLSGGQNTGELFF	TGTGCCAGCAGTCTTAGCGGGGGGCAGAACACCGGGGAGCTGTTTTTT
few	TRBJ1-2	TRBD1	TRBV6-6	CASRGQAYYGYTF	TGTGCCAGCAGGGGACAGGCGTACTATGGCTACACCTTC
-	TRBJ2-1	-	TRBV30	CAWSQYNEQFF	TGTGCCTGGAGTCAATACAATGAGCAGTTCTTC
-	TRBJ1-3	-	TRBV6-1	CASSRDWPSGNTIYF	TGTGCCAGCAGTCGGGACTGGCCCTCTGGAAACACCATATATTTT
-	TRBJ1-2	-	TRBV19	CASSGGTQDYGYTF	TGTGCCAGTAGTGGTGGGACACAGGACTATGGCTACACCTTC
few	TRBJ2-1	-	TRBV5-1	CASSLKNAGRYNEQFF	TGCGCCAGCAGCCTAAAGAATGCGGGGAGATACAATGAGCAGTTCTTC
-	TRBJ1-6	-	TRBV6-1	CASSEGAGAYSPLHF	TGTGCCAGCAGTGAAGGGGCGGGGGCCTATTCACCCCTCCACTTT
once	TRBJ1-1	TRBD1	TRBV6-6	CASSYSTGDMNTEAFF	TGTGCCAGCAGTTACTCGACAGGGGACATGAACACTGAAGCTTTCTTT
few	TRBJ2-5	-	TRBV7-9	CASSLARANPRETQYF	TGTGCCAGCAGCTTAGCCAGGGCGAACCCCCGAGAGACCCAGTACTTC
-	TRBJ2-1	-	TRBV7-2	CASSPGPGDEQFF	TGTGCCAGCAGCCCGGGGCCTGGGGATGAGCAGTTCTTC
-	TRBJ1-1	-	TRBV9	CASSVRAGERTEAFF	TGTGCCAGCAGCGTACGGGCAGGGGAGAGGACTGAAGCTTTCTTT
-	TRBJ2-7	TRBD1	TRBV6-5	CASSPGTALYEQYF	TGTGCCAGCAGCCCCGGGACAGCCCTCTACGAGCAGTACTTC
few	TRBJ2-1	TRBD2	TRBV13	CASSLIAGGIHNEQFF	TGTGCCAGCAGCTTAATAGCGGGGGGGATCCACAATGAGCAGTTCTTC
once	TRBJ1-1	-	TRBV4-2	CASSQESHTREAFF	TGTGCCAGCAGCCAAGAATCCCACACTCGTGAAGCTTTCTTT
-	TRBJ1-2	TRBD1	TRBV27	CASSSGGPNYGYTF	TGTGCCAGCAGTTCAGGGGGCCCTAACTATGGCTACACCTTC
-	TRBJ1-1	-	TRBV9	CASSALGANTEAFF	TGTGCCAGCAGCGCTCTGGGGGCGAACACTGAAGCTTTCTTT
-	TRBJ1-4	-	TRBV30	CAWSVRGEYEKLFF	TGTGCCTGGAGTGTACGAGGGGAGTATGAAAAACTGTTTTTT
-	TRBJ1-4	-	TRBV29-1	CSGWTDATNEKLFF	TGCAGCGGATGGACAGATGCAACTAATGAAAAACTGTTTTTT
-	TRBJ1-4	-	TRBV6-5	CAASTRQDNEKLFF	TGTGCCGCCTCAACCCGACAGGATAATGAAAAACTGTTTTTT
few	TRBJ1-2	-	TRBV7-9	CASSPSGGFYGYTF	TGTGCCAGCAGCCCTTCCGGGGGGTTCTATGGCTACACCTTC
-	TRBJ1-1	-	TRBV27	CASSQNTRNTEAFF	TGTGCCAGCAGTCAAAACACCAGGAACACTGAAGCTTTCTTT
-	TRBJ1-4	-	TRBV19	CASRNRESNEKLFF	TGTGCCAGCAGAAACAGGGAATCTAATGAAAAACTGTTTTTT
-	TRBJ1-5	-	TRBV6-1	CASSFRGSGNQPQHF	TGTGCCAGCAGTTTCAGGGGATCCGGCAATCAGCCCCAGCATTTT
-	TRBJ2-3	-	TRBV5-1	CASSLDSGTDTQYF	TGCGCCAGCAGCTTGGATTCAGGGACAGATACGCAGTATTTT
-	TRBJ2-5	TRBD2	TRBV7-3	CASSSSGLGPETQYF	TGTGCCAGCAGCTCTAGCGGACTTGGGCCGGAGACCCAGTACTTC
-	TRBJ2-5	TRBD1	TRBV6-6	CASSYWGQQETQYF	TGTGCCAGCAGTTACTGGGGACAGCAAGAGACCCAGTACTTC
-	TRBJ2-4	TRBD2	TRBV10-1	CASRGGPLIAKNIQYF	TGCGCCAGCCGGGGGGGGCCACTGATAGCCAAAAACATTCAGTACTTC
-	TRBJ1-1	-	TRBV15	CATSRDGGRGTEAFF	TGTGCCACCAGCAGAGATGGGGGCAGAGGCACTGAAGCTTTCTTT
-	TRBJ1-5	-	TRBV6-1	CASSELPPGSNQPQHF	TGTGCCAGCAGTGAGTTACCGCCGGGCAGCAATCAGCCCCAGCATTTT
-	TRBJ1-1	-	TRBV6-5	CASSYGRLTFF	TGTGCCAGCAGTTACGGCAGGCTTACTTTCTTT
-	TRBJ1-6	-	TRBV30	CAWRSGNNSPLHF	TGTGCCTGGAGATCCGGGAATAATTCACCCCTCCACTTT
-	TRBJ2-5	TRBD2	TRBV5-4	CASSFTLAGGRETQYF	TGTGCCAGCAGCTTCACCTTAGCGGGGGGCAGGGAGACCCAGTACTTC
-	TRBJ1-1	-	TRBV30	CAWSGVVLAFF	TGTGCCTGGAGTGGGGTTGTTTTAGCTTTCTTT
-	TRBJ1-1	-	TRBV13	CASSWGRKHTAEAFF	TGTGCCAGCAGCTGGGGGCGGAAACACACTGCTGAAGCTTTCTTT